A selection of T cell receptor beta chains follows, all from one sample in a study of cytomegalovirus exposure and HLA in healthy donors. Assay used: immunoSEQ multiplex PCR; TCRdb lists only in-frame clones, some missing. The profile shows tens of thousands of clones, 65% to 85% of them singletons. Material for sequencing was PBMCs. These TCRs come from a man between 25 and 39 years old in good health and CMV-seronegative. The CDR3 runs from the conserved cysteine through the conserved F or W. Fields, in order: D gene, J gene, clone size, V gene, CDR3 protein, CDR3 DNA. D genes are given only for firm matches. Clone size is not always given. Where it is, it says once, few, many or a class for expanded clones.

>TRBD2|TRBJ2-1|few|TRBV7-8
CASSLVHVLAGGHNEQFF
TGTGCCAGCAGCTTAGTACACGTCCTAGCGGGGGGTCACAATGAGCAGTTCTTC
>NA|TRBJ1-5|NA|TRBV7-2
CASRLDRTFNQPQHF
TGTGCCAGCAGACTCGACAGGACCTTCAATCAGCCCCAGCATTTT
>TRBD1|TRBJ2-3|NA|TRBV5-1
CASSLGQGGADTQYF
TGCGCCAGCAGCTTGGGACAGGGGGGAGCAGATACGCAGTATTTT
>NA|TRBJ1-2|NA|TRBV28
CASSSHGQSNYGYTF
TGTGCCAGCAGTTCTCACGGACAGAGTAACTATGGCTACACCTTC
>NA|TRBJ1-4|NA|TRBV19
CASSTGTGVINEKLFF
TGTGCCAGTAGTACAGGCACAGGAGTAATTAATGAAAAACTGTTTTTT
>NA|TRBJ1-6|NA|TRBV30
CALRESSYNSPLHF
TGTGCCCTCCGGGAGAGCTCCTATAATTCACCCCTCCACTTT
>TRBD1|TRBJ2-7|NA|TRBV11-2
CASSTGQGYEQYF
TGTGCCAGCAGCACGGGACAGGGCTACGAGCAGTACTTC
>TRBD2|TRBJ2-3|NA|TRBV28
CASSWGGTLSTDTQYF
TGTGCCAGCAGTTGGGGGGGGACGCTGAGCACAGATACGCAGTATTTT
>NA|TRBJ2-7|NA|TRBV28
CASNVAGDEQYF
TGTGCCTCCAATGTGGCAGGGGACGAGCAGTACTTC
>TRBD1|TRBJ2-7|NA|TRBV30
CAWSTGDALYEQYF
TGTGCCTGGTCGACAGGGGATGCCCTCTACGAGCAGTACTTC
>NA|TRBJ1-4|NA|TRBV4-2
CASSQRTGGVEKLFF
TGTGCCAGCAGCCAACGGACGGGGGGTGTGGAAAAACTGTTTTTT